Below are 15 T cell receptor beta chains sequenced from a single sample in a study of CD8 T cells in Susac syndrome. About 0.5 to 1 ug RNA was reverse transcribed with random hexamers. TCRdb reanalysed the immunoSEQ multiplex PCR reads using MiXCR and keeps one entry per CDR3 protein. Here the sample spans around 120,000 distinct CDR3 sequences, around 94% being singletons. The sequencing input was CD4+ T cells from PBMCs. The receptors here all came from a human donor with multiple sclerosis.

The gene calls are TRBV20-1 and TRBJ1-1; no definite D call. Looked up from germline, CDR1 is DFQATT and CDR2 is SNEGSKA (reference sequence). The ends were cut back, 5 bases at V and 1 base at J, with 14 bases in the middle. The CDR3 consists of 14 residues. The CDR3 spells CSAQSRSGNTEAFF. In DNA, the CDR3 is TGCAGTGCTCAGTCCCGCAGCGGGAACACTGAAGCTTTCTTT.

This clonotype was seen only once. The genes are TRBV6-1 and TRBJ1-1; D unresolved. V shed 8 bases and J shed 3 bases, with 16 bases lying between them. Germline V gives CDR1 MNHNS, CDR2 SASEGT. The CDR3 is made up of 14 amino acids. Here the CDR3 DNA reads TGTGCCAGCGGATGGACTCGACACGACACTGAAGCTTTCTTT. Encoded protein: CASGWTRHDTEAFF.

The chain joins TRBV28 to TRBJ1-1, with 12 bases aligning to TRBD1. The CDR3 totals 14 residues. Looked up from germline, CDR1 is MDHEN and CDR2 is SYDVKM. Trimming removed 6 bases from V and 6 bases from J; junction bases left unmatched: 5. In nucleotides, the CDR3 is TGTGCCAGCAGGGATGGGACAGGGGGCCCTGAAGCTTTCTTT. Residues: CASRDGTGGPEAFF.

The chain couples TRBV27 to TRBJ1-5; 8 positions agree with TRBD1. V lost 7 bases and J lost 7; bases outside the gene matches: 9. Germline CDR1 reads MNHEY; CDR2 reads SMNVEV (reference sequence). This CDR3 is 14 amino acids long. The CDR3 bases are TGTGCCAGCACCCTTTCAGGGGGCGGACAGCCCCAGCATTTT. Its protein product is CASTLSGGGQPQHF.

The chain combines TRBV20-1 with TRBJ2-7; 9 bases align to TRBD2. Germline CDR1 is DFQATT and CDR2 is SNEGSKA (reference sequence). After removal of 7 bases from V and 4 bases from J, the junction contained 5 bases not matched to a gene. This CDR3 spans 12 amino acids. CDR3 sequence (DNA): TGCAGTGGGGATAGCGGGAGTTACGAGCAGTACTTC. Translating it yields CSGDSGSYEQYF.

In DNA form, the CDR3 reads TGTGCCAGCAGCAAAGGTTCCCCTGGACAGGGTAGGGCCACAGATACGCAGTATTTT. It is translated as CASSKGSPGQGRATDTQYF. V is TRBV21-1 and J is TRBJ2-3; the table's TRBD1 call for D was not verified on the DNA. TRBV21-1 counts as a pseudogene. There are 19 residues in the CDR3.

This chain uses TRBV12-3 or TRBV12-4 with TRBJ1-1; no clear D. This CDR3 has 17 amino acids. Between the trimmed V and J ends, which lost 1 base and 0 bases, there was a span of 15 bases. CDR3 in amino acids: CASSLEVGGGLNTEAFF. The CDR3 bases are TGTGCCAGCAGTTTAGAGGTGGGAGGAGGGCTGAACACTGAAGCTTTCTTT.

The rearrangement uses TRBV5-1 and TRBJ1-3; D not certain. The germline CDR1 and CDR2 sequences are SGHRS and YFSETQ. This CDR3 contains 16 residues. V was cut by 4 bases and J by 1 base, with 15 bases left in between. Here the CDR3 reads CASSPRIRTSGNTIYF. The CDR3 DNA is TGCGCCAGCAGCCCGCGAATCAGAACGTCTGGAAACACCATATATTTT. The whole variable domain, filled in from reference TRBV5-1 and TRBJ1-3, reads KAGVTQTPRYLIKTRGQQVTLSCSPISGHRSVSWYQQTPGQGLQFLFEYFSETQRNKGNFPGRFSGRQFSNSRSEMNVSTLELGDSALYLCASSPRIRTSGNTIYFGEGSWLTVV.

As concerns this clonotype: Its ends do not fully match the called genes, so a read error is possible. The CDR3 reads CASSNTGQGWETQYF. CDR3 DNA: TGTGCTAGCAGCAACACCGGACAGGGTTGGGAGACCCAGTACTTC. This chain connects TRBV7-7 to TRBJ2-5; TRBD1 matches at 8 bases. CDR1 is SSHAT, CDR2 FNYEAQ, per germline (reference sequence). CDR3 length: 15 residues.

Written as DNA, the CDR3 is TGTGCCAGCACCGCAGGGGATTCACCCCTCCACTTT. This translates into CASTAGDSPLHF. The chain has TRBV6-5 and TRBJ1-6, with a tentative D call TRBD1 (6 bases). This CDR3 has 12 residues. Looked up from germline, CDR1 is MNHEY and CDR2 is SVGAGI. The germline V and J ends were trimmed by 7 bases and 8 bases, with 9 bases remaining between them.

The rearrangement uses TRBV19 and TRBJ2-3; perhaps TRBD2 as D (6 bases). CDR1 is LNHDA and CDR2 is SQIVND in the germline V gene (reference sequence). There are 14 residues in the CDR3. With 5 bases removed from V and 6 bases from J, the gap between germline ends came to 15 bases. CDR3 residues: CASSPRRVADTQYF. CDR3 in DNA: TGTGCCAGTAGTCCAAGGAGGGTTGCCGATACGCAGTATTTT. The full variable domain, rest sourced from reference TRBV19 and TRBJ2-3, is DGGITQSPKYLFRKEGQNVTLSCEQNLNHDAMYWYRQDPGQGLRLIYYSQIVNDFQKGDIAEGYSVSREKKESFPLTVTSAQKNPTAFYLCASSPRRVADTQYFGPGTRLTVL.

The chain carries TRBV5-6 and TRBJ1-5; TRBD1 might be the D (5 bases). Germline lookup yields CDR1 SGHDT and CDR2 YYEEEE. Trimming removed 4 bases at V and 3 bases at J, with 14 bases between. CDR3 length equals 15 residues. The CDR3 coding sequence is TGTGCCAGCAGCATGGGCCAGGGAATCAATCAGCCCCAGCATTTT. Encoded protein: CASSMGQGINQPQHF.

The genes are TRBV5-1 and TRBJ2-1; TRBD2 aligns across 9 bases. This CDR3 is built from 15 residues. Germline-derived CDR1 and CDR2 are SGHRS and YFSETQ. The J segment lost 8 bases and the V segment lost 3 bases, leaving 9 bases of the junction unmatched. CDR3 in DNA: TGCGCCAGCAGCTCGGGCGGGGGGGCCTTCTATGAGCAGTTCTTC. It is translated as CASSSGGGAFYEQFF.

The rearrangement joins TRBV2 to TRBJ2-7; D possibly corresponds to TRBD1 (5 bases). The CDR3 sequence is 15 residues long. CDR1 is SNHLY and CDR2 is FYNNEI in the germline V gene. The ends were cut back, 1 base at V and 0 bases at J, with 10 bases in the middle. CDR3 in DNA: TGTGCCAGCAGTGAAGTTCAGGGAATCTCCTACGAGCAGTACTTC. Its translation is CASSEVQGISYEQYF.

The chain combines TRBV6-5 with TRBJ1-3; a weak D match, TRBD1 (5 bases). There are 15 residues in the CDR3. V was cut by 2 bases and J by 2 bases, with 10 bases left in between. Germline V lookup: CDR1 MNHEY, CDR2 SVGAGI. DNA for the CDR3: TGTGCCAGCAGTTACGGGACTAGCCCTGGAAACACCATATATTTT. Translated, it gives CASSYGTSPGNTIYF.